The clone carrying this T cell receptor (beta chain) was detected only a few times. Its cognate antigen is unknown. A much larger clonotype is one base distant, so this may be a read error. Germline values: CDR1 SGHAT, CDR2 FQNNGV. The length of the CDR3 is 15 residues. The germline V and J ends were trimmed by 7 bases and 2 bases, with 18 bases remaining between them. Amplified material comprised TCR beta CDR3 regions derived from RNA transcripts. Scientists carried out first-round RT-PCR using HTBI primers and then a second-round multiplex PCR. In TCRdb, the multiplex PCR reads were re-called with MiXCR into one record per CDR3 protein. Of about 500,000 distinct CDR3 sequences in the sample, about an eighth were seen once. This sample was included in a study of Graves' ophthalmopathy and Graves' hyperthyroidism. Study-wide findings and caveats: Blood also harbored most expanded thyroid clonotypes above 0.001 frequency.

Each diagnosis was determined on the basis of clinical symptoms, serum thyroxine, TRAb, thyroid ultrasound and orbital computed tomography. The source is a woman in her thirties with Graves' ophthalmopathy. Sequenced material: blood. The chain carries TRBV11-2 and TRBJ2-7; D unclear. The CDR3 sequence: CASTLSRAVTYEQYF. The CDR3 DNA reads as TGTGCCAGCACCCTGAGTCGGGCAGTTACCTACGAGCAGTACTTC. Drawing the rest from reference TRBV11-2 and TRBJ2-7, the complete variable domain is EAGVAQSPRYKIIEKRQSVAFWCNPISGHATLYWYQQILGQGPKLLIQFQNNGVVDDSQLPKDRFSAERLKGVDSTLKIQPAKLEDSAVYLCASTLSRAVTYEQYFGPGTRLTVT.